These 3 T cell receptor beta chains were all obtained from the same sample, sequenced in a study of T cell responses to AZD1222 COVID-19 vaccine. Profiled with immunoSEQ multiplex PCR; TCRdb holds only in-frame clones, not every one. Found here are some 190,000 clones, 80% to 95% of them singletons; the top ten hold about 1.9%. Sequenced here: peripheral blood, sampled 28 days after the second AZD1222 dose. The receptors were gathered from an adult who received the AZD1222 COVID-19 vaccine.

V usage is TRBV2 and J usage is TRBJ1-3, with TRBD1 as a possible D gene (5 bases). This CDR3 is built from 13 residues. Trimming removed 6 bases at V and 4 bases at J, with 10 bases between. CDR1 and CDR2 from the germline V gene are SNHLY and FYNNEI. The CDR3 loop is CASRQENGNTIYF. The CDR3, as DNA: TGTGCCAGCAGACAGGAAAACGGAAACACCATATATTTT. Using reference TRBV2 and TRBJ1-3 for the parts outside the CDR3, the full variable domain is EPEVTQTPSHQVTQMGQEVILRCVPISNHLYFYWYRQILGQKVEFLVSFYNNEISEKSEIFDDQFSVERPDGSNFTLKIRSTKLEDSAMYFCASRQENGNTIYFGEGSWLTVV.

The genes are TRBV28 and TRBJ1-5; 10 nucleotides align to TRBD1. Germline V gene sequence: CDR1 MDHEN, CDR2 SYDVKM. The CDR3 has 21 amino acids. With 3 bases clipped from V and 0 bases from J, the junction kept 17 bases outside the gene matches. CDR3 in DNA: TGTGCCAGCAGTTTTAGGGGCAGCGTGACAGGGGGCCCTTATAGCAATCAGCCCCAGCATTTT. Its translation is CASSFRGSVTGGPYSNQPQHF.

J is TRBJ1-3 and V is TRBV7-2; D is undetermined. The CDR3 sequence is 16 residues long. The germline V gene encodes CDR1 SGHTA and CDR2 FQGNSA. V was cut by 5 bases and J by 0 bases, with 14 bases left in between. As DNA, the CDR3 is TGTGCCAGCAGCCTAGGCGGCAGGCCCTCTGGAAACACCATATATTTT. It yields the protein CASSLGGRPSGNTIYF.